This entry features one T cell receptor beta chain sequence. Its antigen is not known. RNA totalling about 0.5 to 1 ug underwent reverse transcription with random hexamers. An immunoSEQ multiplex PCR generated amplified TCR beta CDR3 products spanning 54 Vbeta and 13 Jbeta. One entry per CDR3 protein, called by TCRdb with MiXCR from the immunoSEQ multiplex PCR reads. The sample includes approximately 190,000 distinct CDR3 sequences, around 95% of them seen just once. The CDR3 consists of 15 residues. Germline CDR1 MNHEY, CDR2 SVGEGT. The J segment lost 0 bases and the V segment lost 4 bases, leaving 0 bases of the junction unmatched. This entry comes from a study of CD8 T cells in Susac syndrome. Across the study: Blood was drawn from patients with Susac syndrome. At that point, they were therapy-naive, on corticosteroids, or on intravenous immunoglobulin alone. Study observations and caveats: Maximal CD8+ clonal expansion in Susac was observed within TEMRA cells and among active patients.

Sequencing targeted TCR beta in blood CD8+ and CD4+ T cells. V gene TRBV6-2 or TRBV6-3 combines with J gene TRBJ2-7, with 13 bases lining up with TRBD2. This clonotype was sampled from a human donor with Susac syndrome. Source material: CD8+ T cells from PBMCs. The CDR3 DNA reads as TGTGCCAGCAGTTGGACTAGCGGGAGCTCCTACGAGCAGTACTTC. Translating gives CASSWTSGSSYEQYF.